The TCR beta chain described here comes from a study of blood T cell repertoires in COVID-19. About the study: Collection of acute and convalescent COVID-19 samples took place in the United States, Italy and Spain. T cells, B-cell-depleted T cells, or PBMCs provided the cDNA or gDNA that served as material.

Authors' methods: Reference gene primer amplification in the assay estimated nucleated cell counts. The data were produced by immunoSEQ multiplex PCR, yet TCRdb's version contains in-frame clones alone and is incomplete. Clone size and the V and J calls come from that table; the DNA yielded D and trimming. The sample includes 150,000 to 200,000 clones, about 88% of them seen just once. There are 14 residues in the CDR3. Per the germline V gene, CDR1 is MNHEY and CDR2 is SVGAGI. Trimming pared 5 bases from V and 5 bases from J, leaving 16 bases between. J is TRBJ2-7 and V is TRBV6-5; possibly TRBD1 for D (7 bases). The receptor's source is a man in his 60s with acute or convalescent COVID-19. Material for sequencing was peripheral blood. CDR3 nucleotide sequence: TGTGCCAGCAGTAACCCACAGGGGACTGACGAGCAGTACTTC. This codes for CASSNPQGTDEQYF.